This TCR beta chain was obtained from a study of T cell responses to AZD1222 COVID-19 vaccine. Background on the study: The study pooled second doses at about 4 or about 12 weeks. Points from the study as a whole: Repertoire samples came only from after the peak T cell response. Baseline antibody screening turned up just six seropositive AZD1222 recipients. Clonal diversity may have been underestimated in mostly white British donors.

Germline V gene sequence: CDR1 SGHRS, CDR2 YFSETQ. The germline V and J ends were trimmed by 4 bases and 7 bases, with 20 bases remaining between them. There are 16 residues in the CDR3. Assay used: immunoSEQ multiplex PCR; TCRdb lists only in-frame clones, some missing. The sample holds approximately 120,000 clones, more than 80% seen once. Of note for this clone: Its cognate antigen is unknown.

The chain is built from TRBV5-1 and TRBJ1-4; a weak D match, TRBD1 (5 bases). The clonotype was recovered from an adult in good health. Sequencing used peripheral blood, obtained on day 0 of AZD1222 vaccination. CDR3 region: CASSPAGPMNSEKLFF. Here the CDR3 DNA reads TGCGCCAGCAGCCCTGCGGGACCCATGAACTCTGAAAAACTGTTTTTT.